Shown below are 26 T cell receptor beta chains from a single sample sequenced in a study of blood T cells in healthy people across ages (dated by TCRdb to 2015 to 2017). Receptor amplification or capture employed 5' RACE. Sequencing used an Illumina HiSeq 2500. A second PCR of roughly 7 to 12 cycles was run with a J-beta primer mix and a sample-barcoded 5' primer. In-frame beta chains were kept once TCRdb had trimmed the public reads at Q25 with fastp and called clones with MiXCR. Every CDR3 protein is listed once, alongside the most common genes and DNA of its rows. The sample data list 2 million or so distinct CDR3 sequences, and around 48% of these were observed just once. The ten largest clones capture over 2% of the sample. Sequenced input: blood. The receptors derive from a middle-aged woman in good health.

V and J are TRBV5-1 and TRBJ1-6, with D uncertain. The CDR3 covers 16 residues. V dropped 1 base and J dropped 0 bases, with 8 bases sitting between them. Per the germline V gene, CDR1 is SGHRS and CDR2 is YFSETQ. CDR3 sequence (DNA): TGCGCCAGCAGCTTGACGGAGAACTCCTATAATTCACCCCTCCACTTT. This encodes CASSLTENSYNSPLHF.

V is TRBV9 and J is TRBJ2-3, with TRBD2 matching over 7 bases. Germline assignment: CDR1 SGDLS and CDR2 YYNGEE. The CDR3 has 15 residues. Trimming took 2 bases from V and 0 from J; bases not matched to a gene: 3. The CDR3 DNA is TGTGCCAGCAGCGTTGGGACTACCAGCACAGATACGCAGTATTTT. This translates into CASSVGTTSTDTQYF.

This clonotype has just a few counts. The V gene is TRBV6-2 or TRBV6-3, the J gene TRBJ2-7; no clear D gene. The germline V gene encodes CDR1 MNHEY and CDR2 SVGEGT. V was cut by 4 bases and J by 0 bases, with 7 bases left in between. The length of the CDR3 is 13 residues. DNA of the CDR3: TGTGCCAGCAGTTCCCTCCGCTCCTACGAGCAGTACTTC. It encodes CASSSLRSYEQYF.

This clonotype was found once. The junction shows a germline mismatch at one end, possibly a read error. The rearrangement uses TRBV28 and TRBJ1-2; 7 nucleotides match TRBD1. In germline, CDR1 is MDHEN, CDR2 SYDVKM. This CDR3 is 18 amino acids long. The CDR3 loop reads CASSSGRSTGTRNYGCTF. The DNA for the CDR3 is TGTGCCAGCAGCTCGGGGAGGTCGACAGGGACACGGAACTATGGCTGCACCTTC.

This clonotype occurred many times. The chain's CDR3 is CASSLVGVGTVKETQYF. CDR3 DNA sequence: TGTGCCAGCAGTTTAGTGGGTGTTGGGACCGTCAAAGAGACCCAGTACTTC. The chain recombines TRBV12-3 or TRBV12-4 with TRBJ2-5; TRBD1 or TRBD2 may be the D gene (5 bases each). Deletions cut 1 base from V and 3 bases from J, with 18 bases between. The CDR3 loop spans 17 amino acids.

There are a few counts of this clonotype. V gene TRBV7-2 combines with J gene TRBJ2-7, with unresolved D. V was shortened by 1 base and J by 5 bases, with 9 bases between the two germline ends. Germline CDR1 is SGHTA and CDR2 is FQGNSA. This CDR3 is built from 13 residues. The CDR3 here is CASSLEYMDEQYF. In DNA form, the CDR3 reads TGTGCCAGCAGCTTAGAGTATATGGACGAGCAGTACTTC.

The chain employs TRBV29-1 and TRBJ2-3, with D perhaps TRBD1 or TRBD2 (8 bases each). The germline V and J ends were trimmed by 7 bases and 12 bases, with 32 bases remaining between them. The CDR3 loop spans 16 amino acids. CDR1 is SQVTM and CDR2 is ANQGSEA in the germline V gene. The CDR3 sequence: CSAGGQVIKRGPGQYF. The DNA of the CDR3 is TGCAGCGCCGGGGGACAGGTGATTAAGCGGGGGCCCGGACAGTATTTT.

Only one count was recorded for this clonotype. In DNA form, the CDR3 reads TGTGCCATCGGTAGACAGGGACCCTACGAGCAGTACTTC. Its protein product is CAIGRQGPYEQYF. This chain connects TRBV10-3 to TRBJ2-4; 7 bases align to TRBD1. The end of the DNA is better explained by TRBJ2-7, so the J call may be wrong. The CDR3 totals 13 residues. Germline-derived CDR1 and CDR2 are ENHRY and SYGVKD.

The chain recombines TRBV7-8 with TRBJ1-2; D remains ambiguous. The CDR3 sequence is 14 residues long. Trimming cost V 5 bases and J 2 bases, with 12 bases left between them. Germline CDR1 SGHVS, CDR2 FQNEAQ. As DNA, the CDR3 is TGTGCCAGCAGCATCAGACGGACGAACTATGGCTACACCTTC. This translates into CASSIRRTNYGYTF.

To note about this clonotype: The junction departs from the called germline gene at one end, perhaps through a read error. The chain uses TRBV6-2 or TRBV6-3 and TRBJ1-2, with 12 bases aligning to TRBD1. This CDR3 is built from 17 residues. Germline V lookup: CDR1 MNHEY, CDR2 SVGEGT. CDR3 nucleotide sequence: TGCGCCAGCAGTTTAAGACGGGACAGGGGGCGCTTCTATGGCTACACCTTC. Protein sequence: CASSLRRDRGRFYGYTF.

This chain joins TRBV6-2 or TRBV6-3 and TRBJ2-3, with TRBD2 matching 15 bases. The V and J ends lost 6 bases and 1 base, in that order; junction bases with no gene match: 8. The CDR3 is 18 amino acids. Germline V gene sequence: CDR1 MNHEY, CDR2 SVGEGT. This CDR3 is CASSSGLAGGKRTDTQYF. CDR3 nucleotides: TGTGCCAGCAGCTCCGGACTAGCGGGGGGGAAACGCACAGATACGCAGTATTTT.

The V and J genes are TRBV4-3 and TRBJ1-2; possibly TRBD1 for D (5 bases). From germline, CDR1 is LGHNA and CDR2 YSLEER. The V end was cut by 0 bases, the J end by 2 bases, with 10 bases between. CDR3 length: 15 amino acids. CDR3 DNA sequence: TGCGCCAGCAGCCAAGATGGGAAGGGGAACTATGGCTACACCTTC. Its protein is CASSQDGKGNYGYTF.

This clonotype was seen repeatedly, ten times or more. V usage is TRBV7-9 and J usage is TRBJ2-1, with 8 bases identical to TRBD1. Germline V lookup: CDR1 SEHNR, CDR2 FQNEAQ (reference sequence). The CDR3 is 15 amino acids. The ends lost 1 base at V and 3 bases at J; junction bases unmatched: 2. The CDR3 bases are TGTGCCAGCAGCTTAGTGACAGGGGTCTACAATGAGCAGTTCTTC. Its translation is CASSLVTGVYNEQFF.

This clonotype was detected only a few times. The V and J genes are TRBV4-3 and TRBJ2-1; D is possibly TRBD2 (6 bases). This CDR3 spans 14 amino acids. The germline gives CDR1 LGHNA, CDR2 YSLEER. V gave up 0 bases and J gave up 6 bases, with 9 bases separating them. The DNA for the CDR3 is TGCGCCAGCAGCCAAGATGAGGAGGGCAATGAGCAGTTCTTC. This gives the protein CASSQDEEGNEQFF.

This clonotype was seen only a few times. The chain is built from TRBV5-1 and TRBJ2-6; 8 bases map to TRBD1. The germline V gene has CDR1 SGHRS and CDR2 YFSETQ. J lost 0 bases, V lost 0 bases, and 8 bases had no gene match. The CDR3 runs 19 residues. CDR3 coding DNA: TGCGCCAGCAGCTTGGCCGGTCAGGGGGCAAGCTCTGGGGCCAACGTCCTGACTTTC. It is translated as CASSLAGQGASSGANVLTF.

This rearrangement joins TRBV29-1 to TRBJ1-5; no clear D gene. This CDR3 has 13 amino acids. Germline V gives CDR1 SQVTM, CDR2 ANQGSEA. The V and J ends lost 7 bases and 5 bases respectively, with 15 bases between them. Here the CDR3 DNA reads TGCAGCGCTGGGGAGGTTGGGGATCAGCCCCAGCATTTT. Translating gives CSAGEVGDQPQHF.

This clonotype was counted once. The chain has TRBV5-1 and TRBJ2-7, with 8 bases fitting TRBD1. The CDR3 is 16 amino acids. With V trimmed by 4 bases and J by 0 bases, 9 bases remained unmatched. Germline V lookup: CDR1 SGHRS, CDR2 YFSETQ. CDR3 bases: TGCGCCAGCAGCCCTCATAGGGGACAGGTCTCCTACGAGCAGTACTTC. Encoded protein: CASSPHRGQVSYEQYF.

In this sample, this clonotype turned up a few times. The chain couples TRBV9 to TRBJ2-3; D is unclear. CDR3 length equals 13 residues. Germline lookup yields CDR1 SGDLS and CDR2 YYNGEE. V was shortened by 5 bases and J by 5 bases, with 12 bases between the two germline ends. CDR3 loop: CASSPPTGDTQYF. The CDR3 coding sequence is TGTGCCAGCAGTCCACCAACGGGAGATACGCAGTATTTT.

This chain uses TRBV7-2 with TRBJ2-7; 7 bases match TRBD1. The V and J ends lost 7 bases and 3 bases, in that order; junction bases with no gene match: 6. CDR3 length equals 13 residues. Germline V gene sequence: CDR1 SGHTA, CDR2 FQGNSA. Here the CDR3 DNA reads TGTGCCAGCAATAAGCAGGGGGTCTACGAGCAGTACTTC. Translated, it gives CASNKQGVYEQYF.

In this sample, this clonotype turned up many times. Here the CDR3 reads CASRGNTEAFF. The CDR3 region has the DNA TGTGCCAGCAGGGGAAACACTGAAGCTTTCTTT. The chain recombines TRBV28 with TRBJ1-1; unclear D gene. Germline lookup yields CDR1 MDHEN and CDR2 SYDVKM. V lost 6 bases to trimming and J lost 2 bases, with 4 bases between them. The CDR3 has 11 amino acids. Full variable domain (remainder filled in from reference TRBV28 and TRBJ1-1): DVKVTQSSRYLVKRTGEKVFLECVQDMDHENMFWYRQDPGLGLRLIYFSYDVKMKEKGDIPEGYSVSREKKERFSLILESASTNQTSMYLCASRGNTEAFFGQGTRLTVV.

The J gene is TRBJ2-7, the V gene TRBV11-3; the D is unclear. Matching the DNA end better, TRBJ2-5 makes the J call doubtful. The germline V gene encodes CDR1 SGHNT and CDR2 YENEEA. The CDR3 contains 13 residues. This chain's CDR3 is CASSLDWSETQYF. DNA for the CDR3: TGTGCCAGCAGCTTAGATTGGTCAGAGACCCAGTACTTC.

This clonotype turned up a few times. The chain's CDR3 is CSVSRSEYSNQPQHF. CDR3 DNA sequence: TGCAGCGTGAGCAGGTCTGAGTATAGCAATCAGCCCCAGCATTTT. V gene TRBV29-1 combines with J gene TRBJ1-5; D is ambiguous. Germline-derived CDR1 and CDR2 are SQVTM and ANQGSEA. This CDR3 is built from 15 residues. V lost 6 bases, J lost 0 bases, and 15 bases lay in between.

This sequence joins TRBV10-3 and TRBJ2-5; D possibly corresponds to TRBD2 (5 bases). Germline V gene sequence: CDR1 ENHRY, CDR2 SYGVKD. The ends were cut back, 4 bases at V and 5 bases at J, with 11 bases in the middle. This CDR3 region has 13 residues. The CDR3 is CAISAGGSETQYF. CDR3 coding DNA: TGTGCCATCAGTGCCGGAGGTTCGGAGACCCAGTACTTC.

V and J are TRBV12-3 or TRBV12-4 and TRBJ2-4, with D unclear. This CDR3 region has 15 residues. V lost 8 bases and J 3 bases, leaving 17 bases between the germline ends. The CDR3 DNA is TGTGCCAGCCTCTCAGCAGTCCGAGACAAAAACATTCAGTACTTC. Translating gives CASLSAVRDKNIQYF.

The chain has TRBV20-1 and TRBJ2-7; D might be TRBD1 (5 bases). The J call is doubtful: the DNA matches TRBJ2-5 better. CDR1 is DFQATT, CDR2 SNEGSKA, per germline (reference sequence). CDR3 length equals 14 residues. The CDR3 DNA follows: TGCAGTGCTAGACCGAAACAGGAGAGGCGGACCCAGTACTTC. Amino acid sequence: CSARPKQERRTQYF.

This clonotype has more than one count but fewer than ten. V and J are TRBV25-1 and TRBJ2-5; D is undetermined. Germline-derived CDR1 and CDR2 are MGHDK and SYGVNS. This CDR3 has 14 amino acids. V was cut by 1 base and J by 3 bases, with 9 bases left in between. The CDR3 region is CASSEFGVEETQYF. The CDR3 nucleotides read TGTGCCAGCAGTGAATTCGGAGTAGAAGAGACCCAGTACTTC.